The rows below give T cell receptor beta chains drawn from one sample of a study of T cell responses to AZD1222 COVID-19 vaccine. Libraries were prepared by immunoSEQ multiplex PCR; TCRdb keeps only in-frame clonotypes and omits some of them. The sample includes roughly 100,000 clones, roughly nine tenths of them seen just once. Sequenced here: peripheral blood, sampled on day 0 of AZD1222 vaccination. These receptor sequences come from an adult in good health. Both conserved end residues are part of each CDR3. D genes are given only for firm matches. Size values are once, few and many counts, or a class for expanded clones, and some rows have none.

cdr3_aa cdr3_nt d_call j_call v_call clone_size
CASSLGTGRGYEQYF TGCGCCAGCAGCTTGGGGACAGGGCGTGGGTACGAGCAGTACTTC TRBD1 TRBJ2-7 TRBV5-1 NA
CASSSEKLFF TGTGCCAGCAGTTCCGAAAAACTGTTTTTT NA TRBJ1-4 TRBV6-1 NA
CASRRSSSSYNEQFF TGTGCCAGCAGGAGGTCGTCGAGCTCCTACAATGAGCAGTTCTTC NA TRBJ2-1 TRBV7-2 few
CSVGASYGYTF TGCAGCGTCGGAGCATCCTATGGCTACACCTTC NA TRBJ1-2 TRBV29-1 NA
CASSLSPGGDTEAFF TGTGCCAGCAGTTTATCCCCGGGGGGGGACACTGAAGCTTTCTTT NA TRBJ1-1 TRBV27 NA
CAISETPPGQGSEQYF TGTGCCATCAGTGAGACTCCACCGGGACAGGGGTCCGAGCAGTACTTC TRBD1 TRBJ2-7 TRBV10-3 NA
CASSLTGSQPQHF TGTGCCAGCAGTTTAACAGGGAGTCAGCCCCAGCATTTT NA TRBJ1-5 TRBV12-3/TRBV12-4 NA
CASSLDQGWTEYGYTF TGTGCCAGCAGCTTAGATCAAGGGTGGACAGAATATGGCTACACCTTC NA TRBJ1-2 TRBV11-2 NA
CASSEGATLRRELFF TGTGCCAGCAGCGAGGGGGCTACCCTCCGACGGGAGCTGTTTTTT TRBD1 TRBJ2-2 TRBV9 NA
CASSRLADSYEQYF TGTGCCAGCAGCCGGCTAGCGGACTCCTACGAGCAGTACTTC TRBD2 TRBJ2-7 TRBV3-1/TRBV3-2 once
CSVTGVHYEQYF TGCAGCGTAACAGGGGTCCACTACGAGCAGTACTTC TRBD1 TRBJ2-7 TRBV29-1 NA
CASSQARTGGGYGYTF TGTGCCAGCAGCCAAGCCCGGACAGGGGGCGGCTATGGCTACACCTTC TRBD1 TRBJ1-2 TRBV3-1/TRBV3-2 NA
CASSHRYMNTEAFF TGCGCCAGCAGCCACCGATACATGAACACTGAAGCTTTCTTT NA TRBJ1-1 TRBV4-3 few
CASSLGLGAKNIQYF TGTGCCAGCAGCTTGGGTCTGGGAGCCAAAAACATTCAGTACTTC NA TRBJ2-4 TRBV5-6 NA
CATSRVGLDPNEQFF TGTGCCACCAGCAGAGTGGGACTGGATCCTAATGAGCAGTTCTTC NA TRBJ2-1 TRBV15 NA
CASSSTAATEAFF TGTGCCAGCAGTAGCACGGCTGCCACTGAAGCTTTCTTT NA TRBJ1-1 TRBV28 NA
CASSLEGRPEKLFF TGTGCCAGCAGCCTAGAGGGGCGGCCTGAAAAACTGTTTTTT NA TRBJ1-4 TRBV3-1/TRBV3-2 few
CACGTGNSYEQYF TGTGCCTGCGGGACAGGGAACTCCTACGAGCAGTACTTC TRBD1 TRBJ2-7 TRBV19 NA
CASSSRGGVNYGYTF TGTGCCAGCAGCTCCCGGGGCGGGGTGAACTATGGCTACACCTTC NA TRBJ1-2 TRBV9 once
CASSFDTNQPQHF TGCGCCAGCAGCTTCGACACTAATCAGCCCCAGCATTTT NA TRBJ1-5 TRBV5-1 NA
CASSSGLAGGIEQFF TGCGCCAGCAGCTCGGGACTAGCGGGGGGGATTGAGCAGTTCTTC TRBD2 TRBJ2-1 TRBV5-1 NA
CASSYSISDSYNEQFF TGTGCCAGCAGTTACTCTATTAGCGACTCCTACAATGAGCAGTTCTTC NA TRBJ2-1 TRBV6-5 NA
CASRIPRQDYYGYTF TGTGCCAGTAGAATCCCCCGACAGGATTACTATGGCTACACCTTC NA TRBJ1-2 TRBV19 NA
CASSLGGQGRYGYTF TGCGCCAGCAGCCTGGGAGGACAGGGGCGCTATGGCTACACCTTC TRBD1 TRBJ1-2 TRBV4-3 NA
CASSEQGVPYEQYF TGTGCCAGCAGTGAACAGGGGGTGCCCTACGAGCAGTACTTC TRBD1 TRBJ2-7 TRBV25-1 NA
CASSRNSVSYEQYF TGCGCCAGCAGCCGAAATTCTGTCTCCTACGAGCAGTACTTC NA TRBJ2-7 TRBV4-1 once
CASSFITSGGPLGEQYF TGTGCCAGCAGCTTTATTACTAGCGGGGGTCCTCTGGGGGAGCAGTACTTC TRBD2 TRBJ2-7 TRBV5-6 NA
CAISENGEVGYTF TGTGCCATCAGTGAGAACGGGGAAGTTGGCTACACCTTC NA TRBJ1-2 TRBV10-3 few
CASSKEVLGAFF TGTGCCAGCAGCAAAGAGGTCCTTGGAGCTTTCTTT NA TRBJ1-1 TRBV21-1 NA
CAWRSTGGSGELFF TGTGCCTGGAGGTCCACAGGGGGCTCCGGGGAGCTGTTTTTT TRBD1 TRBJ2-2 TRBV30 few
CASSGVGFNEQFF TGTGCCAGCAGTGGGGTAGGATTCAATGAGCAGTTCTTC NA TRBJ2-1 TRBV2 NA
CASSPGGDNSYNEQFF TGTGCCAGCAGCCCCGGGGGGGACAACTCCTACAATGAGCAGTTCTTC TRBD2 TRBJ2-1 TRBV11-3 NA
CAWSLATEAFF TGTGCCTGGAGTCTGGCCACTGAAGCTTTCTTT NA TRBJ1-1 TRBV30 NA
CSASRNSPNTEAFF TGCAGTGCTAGTAGGAACAGCCCGAACACTGAAGCTTTCTTT NA TRBJ1-1 TRBV20-1 NA
CASSVGGHITDTQYF TGTGCCAGCAGCGTTGGGGGACATATCACAGATACGCAGTATTTT NA TRBJ2-3 TRBV6-5 NA
CASSPDSMDSPLHF TGCGCCAGCAGCCCAGATAGTATGGATTCACCCCTCCACTTT NA TRBJ1-6 TRBV5-1 NA
CASTRQLNTEAFF TGTGCCAGTACCCGACAGTTGAACACTGAAGCTTTCTTT NA TRBJ1-1 TRBV19 NA
CASSQGRVAYEQYF TGTGCCAGCAGCCAGGGCAGAGTGGCCTACGAGCAGTACTTC NA TRBJ2-7 TRBV3-1/TRBV3-2 NA
CASSRDGYTEAFF TGTGCCAGCAGCCGGGACGGGTACACTGAAGCTTTCTTT NA TRBJ1-1 TRBV12-3/TRBV12-4 NA
CASSTQTGGNQPQHF TGTGCCAGTAGTACCCAGACAGGGGGCAATCAGCCCCAGCATTTT TRBD1 TRBJ1-5 TRBV19 NA
CASSAYGGWSTEAFF TGTGCCAGCAGTGCCTATGGTGGTTGGAGCACTGAAGCTTTCTTT NA TRBJ1-1 TRBV25-1 NA
CAISERWGLRGKLFF TGTGCCATCAGTGAACGGTGGGGACTCCGCGGAAAACTGTTTTTT NA TRBJ1-4 TRBV10-3 NA
CASSPPAAEAFF TGTGCCAGCAGCCCCCCGGCAGCGGAAGCTTTCTTT NA TRBJ1-1 TRBV11-1 NA
CASSIGGQRTEAFF TGTGCCAGTAGTATTGGGGGACAGCGCACTGAAGCTTTCTTT TRBD1 TRBJ1-1 TRBV19 NA
CASSEWTEAFF TGTGCCAGCAGTGAATGGACTGAAGCTTTCTTT NA TRBJ1-1 TRBV2 NA
CATRPHSNQPQHF TGTGCCACTAGACCTCATAGCAATCAGCCCCAGCATTTT NA TRBJ1-5 TRBV19 NA
CASRAHYGYTF TGTGCCAGCAGGGCGCACTATGGCTACACCTTC NA TRBJ1-2 TRBV6-5 NA
CASSDVLQYF TGCGCCAGCAGTGACGTGCTACAGTACTTC NA TRBJ2-7 TRBV10-1 NA
CASRGQGDSPLHF TGTGCCAGCAGAGGGCAGGGTGATTCACCCCTCCACTTT NA TRBJ1-6 TRBV2 NA
CASGGQGLGEQYF TGCGCCAGCGGGGGACAGGGGTTAGGCGAGCAGTACTTC TRBD1 TRBJ2-7 TRBV5-1 NA
CASSQGTANYGYTF TGTGCCAGCAGCCAAGGGACAGCGAACTATGGCTACACCTTC NA TRBJ1-2 TRBV3-1/TRBV3-2 NA
CASSLGGRGTEAFF TGTGCCAGCAGCTTAGGCGGCAGGGGAACTGAAGCTTTCTTT NA TRBJ1-1 TRBV7-3 NA
CASSLTGNEEKLFF TGCGCCAGCAGCCTGACAGGCAATGAAGAAAAACTGTTTTTT NA TRBJ1-4 TRBV5-1 once
CASSEQGGGYGYTF TGCGCCAGCAGCGAACAGGGTGGGGGCTATGGCTACACCTTC NA TRBJ1-2 TRBV5-1 NA
CASSYPGQGSEQYF TGTGCCAGCAGTTATCCGGGACAGGGGTCCGAGCAGTACTTC TRBD1 TRBJ2-7 TRBV28 NA
CASSYSSDGGLGEQYF TGTGCCAGCAGCTATTCGTCAGACGGGGGATTGGGGGAGCAGTACTTC NA TRBJ2-7 TRBV5-6 NA
CASSSAGQGGYTF TGTGCCAGCAGCTCCGCCGGACAGGGAGGCTACACCTTC TRBD1 TRBJ1-2 TRBV5-5 NA
CASSMVPVGHNEQFF TGTGCCAGTAGTATGGTACCGGTGGGGCACAATGAGCAGTTCTTC NA TRBJ2-1 TRBV19 NA
CASREEAASSYEQYF TGTGCCAGCAGGGAGGAAGCGGCCAGCTCCTACGAGCAGTACTTC NA TRBJ2-7 TRBV6-5 NA
CASSYSEGAHNEQFF TGTGCCAGCAGTTACTCAGAGGGGGCCCACAATGAGCAGTTCTTC TRBD1 TRBJ2-1 TRBV6-4 NA